These 16 T cell receptor beta chains were sequenced from one sample in a study of tumor-infiltrating lymphocytes in oesophageal squamous cell carcinoma. TCRdb redid the calling of the PCR reads with MiXCR, one entry per CDR3 protein. Of roughly 21,000 distinct CDR3 sequences in the sample, roughly two fifths were seen once. Source material: esophageal tumor tissue. These receptors were taken from a male donor with esophageal squamous cell carcinoma.

The rearrangement uses TRBV18 and TRBJ1-6; D is uncertain. Germline V gene sequence: CDR1 KGHSH, CDR2 LQKENI. The CDR3 runs 12 residues. Trimming left V 6 bases short and J 14 bases short, with 14 bases between. DNA of the CDR3: TGTGCCAGCTCCGACCAGATACTTTCCCTCCACTTT. As protein: CASSDQILSLHF.

This clonotype was observed a handful of times. This sequence joins TRBV11-2 and TRBJ2-3; 11 positions match TRBD2. J lost 6 bases, V lost 4 bases, and 15 bases had no gene match. Per the germline V gene, CDR1 is SGHAT and CDR2 is FQNNGV. This CDR3 is built from 18 residues. The CDR3: CASSSRWKLAGERDTQYF. The CDR3 bases are TGTGCCAGCAGCTCCCGGTGGAAACTAGCGGGGGAGCGCGATACGCAGTATTTT.

By proportion, this clonotype is medium-sized. Here the CDR3 DNA reads TGCGCCAGCAGTGAGCCGGGACCGCACTACGAGCAGTACTTC. It is translated as CASSEPGPHYEQYF. The chain is built from TRBV10-2 and TRBJ2-7; either TRBD1 or TRBD2 may fit D (5 bases each). Germline V gene data show CDR1 as WSHSY and CDR2 as SAAADI. The V gene lost 2 bases and the J gene lost 3 bases, with 11 bases spanning the gap. The CDR3 has 14 residues.

The chain links TRBV28 to TRBJ2-7; D is uncertain. The end of the DNA is better explained by TRBJ1-2, so the J call may be wrong. The CDR3 contains 11 residues. Per germline, CDR1 MDHEN and CDR2 SYDVKM. The CDR3 DNA reads TGTGCCAGCAGTTCCAACTATGGCTACACCTTC. This translates into CASSSNYGYTF.

The chain joins TRBV20-1 to TRBJ2-3, with no clear D. V lost 1 base and J 3 bases, leaving 5 bases between the germline ends. The CDR3 spans 12 residues. CDR1 is DFQATT and CDR2 is SNEGSKA in the germline V gene (reference sequence). The DNA for the CDR3 is TGCAGTGCTAGAGCCGCTACAGATACGCAGTATTTT. Amino acids: CSARAATDTQYF.

The CDR3 loop is CASSSRWLSYEQYF. The DNA of the CDR3 is TGTGCCAGCAGTTCCAGGTGGCTCTCCTACGAGCAGTACTTC. The chain employs TRBV6-8 and TRBJ2-7; D gene unclear. Germline-derived CDR1 and CDR2 are MNHGY and SAAAGT. The CDR3 is 14 residues long. V gave up 4 bases and J gave up 0 bases, with 10 bases separating them.

On this clonotype: A read error may account for a junction end that differs from germline. The rearrangement links TRBV7-6 to TRBJ2-4, with D tentatively TRBD1 or TRBD2 (5 bases each). The CDR3 loop spans 15 amino acids. In germline, CDR1 is SGHVS, CDR2 FNYEAQ. CDR3 in DNA: TGTGCTAGCAGCTTAGTTGGTTTAGGGACGGCACCCCAGTACTTC. As protein: CASSLVGLGTAPQYF.

The chain uses TRBV7-2 and TRBJ2-3; TRBD2 is a possible D gene (5 bases). The ends were cut back, 5 bases at V and 0 bases at J, with 9 bases in the middle. The germline V gene encodes CDR1 SGHTA and CDR2 FQGNSA. CDR3 length equals 14 residues. CDR3 in DNA: TGTGCCAGCAGCCGACTAACTAGCACAGATACGCAGTATTTT. Its protein product is CASSRLTSTDTQYF.

This clonotype was detected a few times. The chain recombines TRBV7-2 with TRBJ2-5; maybe TRBD1 (6 bases). V was cut by 2 bases and J by 1 base, with 11 bases left in between. The CDR3 loop spans 15 amino acids. From germline, CDR1 is SGHTA and CDR2 FQGNSA. As DNA, the CDR3 is TGTGCCAGCAGCTTAACAGGGAGCCCCCAAGAGACCCAGTACTTC. Protein sequence: CASSLTGSPQETQYF.

Comments on this clonotype: A much larger clone differs by one base, so this may be a read error. V is TRBV2 and J is TRBJ2-6; 9 nucleotides align to TRBD2. The end of the DNA is better explained by TRBJ2-7, so the J call may be wrong. Germline-derived CDR1 and CDR2 are SNHLY and FYNNEI. The CDR3 is 13 amino acids. The CDR3 sequence: CASSGTSVPEQYF. CDR3 DNA sequence: TGTGCCAGCAGTGGGACTAGCGTCCCCGAGCAGTACTTC.

This clonotype was counted many times. The chain links TRBV12-3 or TRBV12-4 to TRBJ2-7, with a tentative D call TRBD2 (6 bases). V was cut by 2 bases and J by 7 bases, with 21 bases left in between. The CDR3 is 16 residues long. In nucleotides, the CDR3 is TGTGCCAGCAGTTTAAGAGGTCCTAGCCCGGGGAGGGAGCAGTACTTC. Translating gives CASSLRGPSPGREQYF.

The V call is TRBV9, the J call TRBJ2-7; 10 nucleotides align to TRBD2. Germline CDR1 reads SGDLS; CDR2 reads YYNGEE. The CDR3 length is 16 residues. V was clipped by 1 base and J by 0 bases; unmatched bases: 4. The CDR3 here is CASSVSRTSGSYEQYF. CDR3 DNA: TGTGCCAGCAGCGTATCGAGGACTAGCGGCTCCTACGAGCAGTACTTC.

The CDR3, as DNA: TGTGCCAGCAGCTTAGAAGGACCCTCCTACGAGCAGTACTTC. Amino acids: CASSLEGPSYEQYF. The V and J genes are TRBV11-3 and TRBJ2-7; D ambiguous. The V end lost 0 bases, the J end lost 0 bases, and 6 bases lay between the germline ends. The germline V gene has CDR1 SGHNT and CDR2 YENEEA. This CDR3 is built from 14 residues.

The table lists this clonotype with many counts. V usage is TRBV6-4 and J usage is TRBJ2-3; tentative D call: TRBD2 (6 bases). The CDR3 contains 14 residues. CDR1 is MRHNA and CDR2 is SNTAGT in the germline V gene. The V end was cut by 3 bases, the J end by 4 bases, with 11 bases between. In DNA form, the CDR3 reads TGTGCCAGCAGTGATGGAGGGTCGTCAGATACGCAGTATTTT. Its protein product is CASSDGGSSDTQYF.

Many counts were recorded for this clonotype. The chain employs TRBV6-1 and TRBJ1-2; TRBD1 aligns across 8 bases. Trimming cost V 6 bases and J 1 base; bases outside gene matches: 7. Per germline, CDR1 MNHNS and CDR2 SASEGT. CDR3 length: 15 residues. CDR3 DNA sequence: TGTGCCAGCAGCCGATCGGGACAGGATAACTATGGCTACACCTTC. Its protein is CASSRSGQDNYGYTF.

The table lists this clonotype with many counts. This chain joins TRBV19 and TRBJ2-6; a weak D match, TRBD2 (5 bases). The CDR3 is made up of 17 amino acids. V gave up 6 bases and J gave up 0 bases, with 15 bases separating them. Germline loops: CDR1 LNHDA, CDR2 SQIVND (reference sequence). The CDR3 DNA is TGTGCCAGTAGGAAGGCGGGTGGTGACTCTGGGGCCAACGTCCTGACTTTC. Residues: CASRKAGGDSGANVLTF.